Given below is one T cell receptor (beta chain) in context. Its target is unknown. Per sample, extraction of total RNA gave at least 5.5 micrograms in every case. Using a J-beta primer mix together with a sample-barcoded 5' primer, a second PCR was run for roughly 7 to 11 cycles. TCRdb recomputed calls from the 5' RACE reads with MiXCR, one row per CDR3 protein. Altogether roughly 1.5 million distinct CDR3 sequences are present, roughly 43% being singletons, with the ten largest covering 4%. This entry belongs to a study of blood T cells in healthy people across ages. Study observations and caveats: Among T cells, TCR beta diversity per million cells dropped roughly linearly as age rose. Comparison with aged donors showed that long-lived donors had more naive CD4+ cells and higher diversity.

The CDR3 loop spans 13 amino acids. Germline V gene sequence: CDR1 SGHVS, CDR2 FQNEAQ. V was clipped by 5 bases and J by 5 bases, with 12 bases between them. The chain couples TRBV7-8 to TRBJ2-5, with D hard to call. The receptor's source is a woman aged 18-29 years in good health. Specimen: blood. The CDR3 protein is CASSKAGWETQYF. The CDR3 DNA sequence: TGTGCCAGCAGCAAGGCTGGATGGGAGACCCAGTACTTC. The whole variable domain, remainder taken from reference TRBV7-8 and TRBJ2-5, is GAGVSQSPRYKVAKRGQDVALRCDPISGHVSLFWYQQALGQGPEFLTYFQNEAQLDKSGLPSDRFFAERPEGSVSTLKIQRTQQEDSAVYLCASSKAGWETQYFGPGTRLLVL.